The 24 T cell receptor beta chains presented below share a single source sample, sequenced in a study of shared clonotypes between healthy human individuals. The protocol was immunoSEQ multiplex PCR, while the TCRdb copy is restricted to in-frame clones and leaves out a portion. This sample has 1,400,000 or so clones, with approximately 98.5% found just once. Sequencing input: naive CD4+ T cells sorted from blood. Subset of the sample: CD45RA+ positively selected. These receptors originate from a man aged 25-45 years in good health.

This chain uses TRBV27 with TRBJ2-1, with TRBD2 as a possible D gene (5 bases). With 4 bases removed from V and 9 bases from J, the gap between germline ends came to 13 bases. The CDR3 is 13 residues long. From germline, CDR1 is MNHEY and CDR2 SMNVEV (reference sequence). The CDR3 loop reads CASSSRTRGEQFF. The CDR3 DNA sequence: TGTGCCAGCAGTTCCAGGACCCGGGGTGAGCAGTTCTTC.

Here the CDR3 reads CASSIRDRGDEQYF. CDR3 sequence (DNA): TGTGCCAGCAGCATCCGGGACAGGGGCGACGAGCAGTACTTC. V gene TRBV5-4 combines with J gene TRBJ2-7, with TRBD1 identical over 10 bases. Germline V gives CDR1 SGHNT, CDR2 YYREEE (reference sequence). After removal of 4 bases from V and 5 bases from J, the junction contained 6 bases not matched to a gene. The CDR3 length is 14 residues.

The J gene is TRBJ2-7, the V gene TRBV5-1; the D call may be TRBD1 or TRBD2 (5 bases each). CDR1 SGHRS and CDR2 YFSETQ come from the germline V gene. This CDR3 contains 15 residues. Trimming cost V 4 bases and J 0 bases, with 14 bases left between them. CDR3 nucleotides: TGCGCCAGCAGCCCGGGACCTACCAGCTCCTACGAGCAGTACTTC. It specifies CASSPGPTSSYEQYF.

The chain employs TRBV6-1 and TRBJ2-7, with D possibly being TRBD2 (5 bases). From germline, CDR1 is MNHNS and CDR2 SASEGT. V lost 2 bases to trimming and J lost 3 bases, with 20 bases between them. This CDR3 contains 17 residues. The CDR3 loop is CASSEKGRSLGGYEQYF. The CDR3 region has the DNA TGTGCCAGCAGTGAAAAGGGCCGGAGCCTTGGAGGCTACGAGCAGTACTTC.

The J gene is TRBJ2-1, the V gene TRBV7-8, with TRBD2 as a possible D gene (6 bases). The CDR3 consists of 15 residues. Trimming cost V 1 base and J 3 bases, with 10 bases left between them. Germline values: CDR1 SGHVS, CDR2 FQNEAQ. CDR3 nucleotide sequence: TGTGCCAGCAGCTTAGTACTAGCCCTCTACAATGAGCAGTTCTTC. Translated, it gives CASSLVLALYNEQFF.

V and J are TRBV12-5 and TRBJ2-1, with 7 positions matching TRBD2. Germline assignment: CDR1 LGHNT and CDR2 FRNRAP. With V trimmed by 6 bases and J by 2 bases, 10 bases remained unmatched. The CDR3 length is 16 residues. CDR3 residues: CASGVGLAATYNEQFF. DNA for the CDR3: TGTGCTAGTGGCGTCGGGCTAGCGGCAACCTACAATGAGCAGTTCTTC.

The chain links TRBV27 to TRBJ2-7, with 8 bases fitting TRBD2. V trimming: 2 bases; J trimming: 2 bases; junction bases outside the gene matches: 5. The CDR3 contains 15 residues. Germline CDR1 and CDR2: MNHEY and SMNVEV (reference sequence). The CDR3 protein is CASSLTAGVTYEQYF. The CDR3 DNA reads as TGTGCCAGCAGTTTAACAGCGGGAGTGACCTACGAGCAGTACTTC.

The CDR3: CASSFTAGRNEQFF. CDR3 bases: TGCGCCAGCAGCTTCACAGCGGGTAGAAATGAGCAGTTCTTC. This chain joins TRBV5-1 and TRBJ2-1; possible D gene TRBD2, 6 bases. The germline CDR1 and CDR2 sequences are SGHRS and YFSETQ. The CDR3 length is 14 residues. Trimming removed 2 bases at V and 7 bases at J, with 13 bases between.

This chain joins TRBV6-5 and TRBJ1-3, with D possibly TRBD1 on 5 matching bases. CDR3 size: 14 residues. The germline CDR1 and CDR2 sequences are MNHEY and SVGAGI. Trimming cost V 5 bases and J 3 bases, with 11 bases left between them. The CDR3 nucleotides are TGTGCCAGCAGTCCTCGGACATTTGGAAACACCATATATTTT. Residues: CASSPRTFGNTIYF.

A remark on this clone: A much larger clone is a single base away; this may be a read error. Other DNA sequences within the sample encode an identical CDR3. J is TRBJ2-2 and V is TRBV5-5; D is uncertain. The CDR3 spans 14 residues. Germline CDR1 is SGHKS and CDR2 is YYEKEE (reference sequence). Trimming shortened V by 0 bases and J by 0 bases, and 3 bases separated the two germline ends. The CDR3 nucleotides read TGTGCCAGCAGCTTGGGACCGAACACCGGGGAGCTGTTTTTT. It yields the protein CASSLGPNTGELFF.

Notes on this clone: Other DNA sequences in the sample encode the same CDR3. The V and J genes are TRBV20-1 and TRBJ2-5, with D unresolved. Trimming removed 6 bases at V and 4 bases at J, with 9 bases between. The CDR3 is 11 amino acids. Germline-derived CDR1 and CDR2 are DFQATT and SNEGSKA (reference sequence). The CDR3 DNA sequence: TGCAGTGCGGGTAGGAGAGAGACCCAGTACTTC. Amino acids: CSAGRRETQYF.

The chain employs TRBV6-5 and TRBJ1-1; D perhaps matches TRBD1 (5 bases). The germline V and J ends were trimmed by 2 bases and 4 bases, with 14 bases remaining between them. The CDR3 loop spans 15 amino acids. Germline CDR1 MNHEY, CDR2 SVGAGI. CDR3 DNA: TGTGCCAGCAGTTACACCGGGGCCCGGGGCACTGAAGCTTTCTTT. It yields the protein CASSYTGARGTEAFF.

V gene TRBV5-4 combines with J gene TRBJ2-2; D is possibly TRBD2 (6 bases). The CDR3 runs to 16 residues. CDR1 and CDR2 from the germline V gene are SGHNT and YYREEE (reference sequence). The V end lost 4 bases, the J end lost 7 bases, and 20 bases lay between the germline ends. The CDR3 DNA reads as TGTGCCAGCAGCCGACTAGGGGATGGGTCAGGCGGGGAGCTGTTTTTT. As protein: CASSRLGDGSGGELFF.

CDR3 coding DNA: TGTGCCAGCATCTCGATGACGGGATACAATGAGCAGTTCTTC. Translated, it gives CASISMTGYNEQFF. The J gene is TRBJ2-1, the V gene TRBV7-2; TRBD2 is a possible D gene (5 bases). The CDR3 covers 14 residues. V was trimmed by 7 bases and J by 4 bases, leaving 14 bases between them. CDR1 and CDR2 from the germline V gene are SGHTA and FQGNSA. The whole variable domain, remainder taken from reference TRBV7-2 and TRBJ2-1, is GAGVSQSPSNKVTEKGKDVELRCDPISGHTALYWYRQSLGQGLEFLIYFQGNSAPDKSGLPSDRFSAERTGGSVSTLTIQRTQQEDSAVYLCASISMTGYNEQFFGPGTRLTVL.

This sequence joins TRBV27 and TRBJ1-3; TRBD1 might be the D (5 bases). The CDR3 is 14 residues long. From germline, CDR1 is MNHEY and CDR2 SMNVEV (reference sequence). Trimming pared 2 bases from V and 4 bases from J, leaving 9 bases between. Written as DNA, the CDR3 is TGTGCCAGCAGTTTACAGGGAGCAGGAAACACCATATATTTT. This gives the protein CASSLQGAGNTIYF.

This chain joins TRBV25-1 and TRBJ2-1, with TRBD1 as a possible D gene (5 bases). Germline V gene data show CDR1 as MGHDK and CDR2 as SYGVNS. This CDR3 is 15 amino acids long. V shed 4 bases and J shed 7 bases, with 17 bases lying between them. The CDR3: CASSGQSVFGNEQFF. As DNA, the CDR3 is TGTGCCAGCAGTGGACAGTCCGTTTTCGGGAATGAGCAGTTCTTC.

Details on this clone: The junction shows a germline mismatch at one end, possibly a read error. The genes are TRBV6-4 and TRBJ2-5; the D gene is possibly TRBD2 (6 bases). The CDR3 consists of 14 residues. The germline V gene has CDR1 MRHNA and CDR2 SNTAGT. CDR3 loop: CASSDFPTGRRANF. CDR3 sequence (DNA): TGTGCCAGCAGTGACTTCCCGACTGGCCGGAGGGCGAACTTC.

The chain recombines TRBV28 with TRBJ2-7; 9 bases line up with TRBD1. The germline V gene has CDR1 MDHEN and CDR2 SYDVKM. CDR3 length: 16 residues. V lost 2 bases to trimming and J lost 2 bases; unmatched junction nucleotides: 7. CDR3 coding DNA: TGTGCCAGCAGTTTAGGTATAGGACAGGGGCCCTACGAGCAGTACTTC. The encoded protein is CASSLGIGQGPYEQYF.

The genes are TRBV2 and TRBJ1-5; the D is unclear. Germline V gene sequence: CDR1 SNHLY, CDR2 FYNNEI. CDR3 length: 11 residues. Between the trimmed V and J ends, which lost 3 bases and 11 bases, there was a span of 8 bases. The CDR3: CASSDGQAQHF. CDR3 nucleotide sequence: TGTGCCAGCAGTGACGGTCAAGCCCAGCATTTT.

The chain joins TRBV29-1 to TRBJ1-4; the D gene is possibly TRBD1 (6 bases). CDR1 SQVTM and CDR2 ANQGSEA come from the germline V gene. The V gene lost 4 bases and the J gene lost 4 bases, with 13 bases spanning the gap. The CDR3 runs 14 residues. CDR3 sequence (DNA): TGCAGCGTTGGGCACGGGGGCAGTAATGAAAAACTGTTTTTT. Its translation: CSVGHGGSNEKLFF.

This sequence joins TRBV6-5 and TRBJ1-1, with D uncertain. CDR1 and CDR2 from the germline V gene are MNHEY and SVGAGI. The CDR3 runs to 16 residues. Deletions cut 4 bases from V and 5 bases from J, with 20 bases between. The CDR3 region is CASSSRSIDRRTEAFF. The CDR3 DNA reads TGTGCCAGCAGTTCCCGCTCCATAGACCGACGGACTGAAGCTTTCTTT.

The J gene is TRBJ2-5, the V gene TRBV19; weak D call: TRBD1 (6 bases). V was clipped by 4 bases and J by 1 base, with 13 bases between them. Germline CDR1 is LNHDA and CDR2 is SQIVND (reference sequence). The CDR3 has 15 residues. The CDR3 DNA reads TGTGCCAGTAGTAGGGTGGGGGCCGTCCAAGAGACCCAGTACTTC. Translated, it gives CASSRVGAVQETQYF.

The J gene is TRBJ2-2, the V gene TRBV6-5, with D possibly being TRBD1 (6 bases). The CDR3 contains 16 residues. Trimming stripped 2 bases from V and 4 bases from J, with 14 bases between. Germline V gene sequence: CDR1 MNHEY, CDR2 SVGAGI. The CDR3 protein is CASSYRGGAGTGELFF. CDR3 sequence (DNA): TGTGCCAGCAGTTACCGTGGGGGCGCCGGCACCGGGGAGCTGTTTTTT.

This clone was seen only once. The chain joins TRBV7-2 to TRBJ1-1; D might be TRBD1 (6 bases). Trimming shortened V by 1 base and J by 3 bases, and 12 bases separated the two germline ends. Per germline, CDR1 SGHTA and CDR2 FQGNSA. The CDR3 runs 15 residues. The CDR3 bases are TGTGCCAGCAGCTTAGGGCAGGGGAGGTACACTGAAGCTTTCTTT. It yields the protein CASSLGQGRYTEAFF.